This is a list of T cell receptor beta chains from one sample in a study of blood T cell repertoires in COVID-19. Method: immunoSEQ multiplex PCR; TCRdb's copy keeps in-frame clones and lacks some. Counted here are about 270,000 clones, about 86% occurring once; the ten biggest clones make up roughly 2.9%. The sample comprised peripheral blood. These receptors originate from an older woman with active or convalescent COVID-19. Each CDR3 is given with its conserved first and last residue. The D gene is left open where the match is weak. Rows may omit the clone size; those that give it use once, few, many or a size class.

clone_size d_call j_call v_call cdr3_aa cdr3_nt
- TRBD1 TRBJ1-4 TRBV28 CASAGTVDEKLFF TGTGCCAGCGCGGGGACAGTGGATGAAAAACTGTTTTTT
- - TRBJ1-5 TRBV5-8 CASSFDRERQPQHF TGTGCCAGCAGTTTCGACCGGGAGCGACAGCCCCAGCATTTT
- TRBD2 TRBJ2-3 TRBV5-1 CASSLYGTSGADTQYF TGCGCCAGCAGCCTGTACGGGACTAGCGGGGCAGATACGCAGTATTTT
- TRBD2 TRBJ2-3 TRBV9 CASSSRTRDTDTQYF TGTGCCAGCAGCTCGCGGACTAGAGACACAGATACGCAGTATTTT
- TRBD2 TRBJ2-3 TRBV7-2 CASSLVSGGITDTQYF TGTGCCAGCAGCTTAGTCAGCGGGGGTATCACAGATACGCAGTATTTT
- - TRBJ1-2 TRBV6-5 CASRTGVYYGYTF TGTGCCAGCAGGACGGGGGTGTACTATGGCTACACCTTC
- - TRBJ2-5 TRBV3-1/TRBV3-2 CASSQDGPRETQYF TGTGCCAGCAGCCAAGATGGCCCCCGTGAGACCCAGTACTTC
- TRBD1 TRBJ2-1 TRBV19 CASSMGARGNDEQFF TGTGCCAGTAGTATGGGGGCCAGGGGGAACGATGAGCAGTTCTTC
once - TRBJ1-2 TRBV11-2 CASSLSSDGYTF TGTGCCAGCAGCTTGTCGTCGGATGGCTACACCTTC
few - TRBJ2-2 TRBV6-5 CASRWRAGELFF TGTGCCAGCAGATGGCGGGCCGGGGAGCTGTTTTTT
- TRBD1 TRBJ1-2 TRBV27 CASSFGQGAGGNYGYTF TGTGCCAGCAGTTTTGGACAGGGGGCTGGGGGTAACTATGGCTACACCTTC
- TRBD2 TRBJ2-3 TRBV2 CASSGGVSGGIDTQYF TGTGCCAGCAGTGGCGGGGTTAGCGGGGGGATCGATACGCAGTATTTT
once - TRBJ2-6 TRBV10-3 CAISENVGALSGANVLTF TGTGCCATCAGTGAGAATGTAGGGGCCCTCTCTGGGGCCAACGTCCTGACTTTC
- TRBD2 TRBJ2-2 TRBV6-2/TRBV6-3 CASSYSGLANTGELFF TGTGCCAGCAGTTATTCCGGACTAGCCAACACCGGGGAGCTGTTTTTT